A single sample gave rise to the 19 T cell receptor beta chains below, sequenced in a study of blood T cell repertoires in COVID-19. TCRdb's copy holds only in-frame clones and misses some; the assay was immunoSEQ multiplex PCR. The sample comprises roughly 140,000 clones, approximately 73% of which are singletons, and about 4% rests with the top ten. The sequenced sample was peripheral blood. The receptor set was obtained from a man aged 60-69 years with acute or convalescent COVID-19.

DNA of the CDR3: TGCGCCAGCAACGGGGAACAGCAGTACTTC. Its translation is CASNGEQQYF. The gene calls are TRBV10-2 and TRBJ2-7, with a weak D call TRBD2 (5 bases). CDR3 length: 10 amino acids. Germline CDR1 reads WSHSY; CDR2 reads SAAADI. Trimming took off 7 bases at V and 8 bases at J, with 9 bases between the two ends.

The rearrangement links TRBV6-5 to TRBJ2-3; 8 nucleotides match TRBD2. V was pared by 4 bases and J by 3 bases, with 9 bases of the junction left unmatched. The CDR3 contains 16 residues. Per the germline V gene, CDR1 is MNHEY and CDR2 is SVGAGI. The CDR3 reads CASSSPLAGGTDTQYF. CDR3 nucleotides: TGTGCCAGCAGTTCCCCCCTAGCGGGTGGGACAGATACGCAGTATTTT.

The J gene is TRBJ2-7, the V gene TRBV11-2; 8 bases are shared with TRBD2. Germline-derived CDR1 and CDR2 are SGHAT and FQNNGV. The CDR3 has 15 amino acids. Trimming at V came to 6 bases and at J to 3 bases, leaving 10 bases not matched to a gene. CDR3 coding DNA: TGTGCCAGCAGGCTCCGGGAGGGCCATTACTACGAGCAGTACTTC. Translation gives CASRLREGHYYEQYF.

The gene calls are TRBV10-3 and TRBJ2-7, with 8 bases lining up with TRBD2. Trimming took 4 bases from V and 1 from J; bases not matched to a gene: 6. CDR3 size: 15 residues. The germline V gene encodes CDR1 ENHRY and CDR2 SYGVKD. CDR3 sequence: CAISARGGLSYEQYF. The CDR3 nucleotides read TGTGCCATCAGTGCTCGGGGGGGGTTGTCCTACGAGCAGTACTTC.

This clone was found a few times. J is TRBJ2-7 and V is TRBV5-6; 7 positions agree with TRBD2. V lost 4 bases and J lost 4; bases outside the gene matches: 14. Per the germline V gene, CDR1 is SGHDT and CDR2 is YYEEEE. The CDR3 is made up of 16 amino acids. This CDR3 reads CASSLMGGGPQYEQYF. DNA for the CDR3: TGTGCCAGCAGCCTGATGGGGGGAGGGCCTCAGTACGAGCAGTACTTC.

The chain employs TRBV15 and TRBJ2-5; 8 bases align to TRBD2. Unmatched junction bases numbered 16, after V lost 0 bases and J lost 10 bases. Germline loops: CDR1 LNHNV, CDR2 YYDKDF (reference sequence). This CDR3 has 17 amino acids. CDR3 residues: CATSRDGVSGTHVGQYF. The CDR3 bases are TGTGCCACCAGCAGAGATGGGGTTAGCGGGACTCATGTGGGCCAGTACTTC.

The chain uses TRBV7-2 and TRBJ1-3, with D unresolved. Trimming removed 4 bases at V and 2 bases at J, with 6 bases between. Germline V gene data show CDR1 as SGHTA and CDR2 as FQGNSA. This CDR3 has 13 amino acids. CDR3 in DNA: TGTGCCAGCAGCTCGAGGACTGGAAACACCATATATTTT. It specifies CASSSRTGNTIYF.

The gene calls are TRBV4-2 and TRBJ1-2, with 7 bases aligning to TRBD1. Per the germline V gene, CDR1 is LGHNA and CDR2 is YNFKEQ. J gave up 5 bases and V 4 bases, and 1 base lay outside the gene matches. The CDR3 consists of 12 residues. CDR3 region: CASSPDRYGYTF. The CDR3 DNA is TGTGCCAGCAGCCCGGACAGGTATGGCTACACCTTC.

This chain connects TRBV28 to TRBJ1-2; D unresolved. The CDR3 has 13 amino acids. Germline loops: CDR1 MDHEN, CDR2 SYDVKM. V dropped 3 bases and J dropped 2 bases, with 7 bases sitting between them. The CDR3 loop is CASSFTDNYGYTF. In nucleotides, the CDR3 is TGTGCCAGCAGTTTTACAGACAACTATGGCTACACCTTC.

This chain uses TRBV30 with TRBJ2-3; 8 bases map to TRBD2. V trimming: 2 bases; J trimming: 2 bases; junction bases outside the gene matches: 9. This CDR3 has 16 amino acids. Germline assignment: CDR1 GTSNPN and CDR2 SVGIG (reference sequence). The CDR3: CAWSPSRTSFTDTQYF. The CDR3 DNA follows: TGTGCCTGGAGTCCTTCGAGGACTAGCTTCACAGATACGCAGTATTTT.

This clone came up once. The chain is built from TRBV10-1 and TRBJ2-7; tentative D call: TRBD1 (6 bases). This CDR3 is built from 14 residues. V was clipped by 6 bases and J by 2 bases, with 14 bases between them. Germline V CDR1 and CDR2: WNHNN, SYGVQD (reference sequence). In nucleotides, the CDR3 is TGCGCCAGCAGCCACGGGACATCTGCCTACGAGCAGTACTTC. This translates into CASSHGTSAYEQYF.

This chain joins TRBV5-1 and TRBJ2-2; TRBD1 matches 7 bases. V was pared by 4 bases and J by 5 bases, with 8 bases of the junction left unmatched. The germline CDR1 and CDR2 sequences are SGHRS and YFSETQ. The CDR3 has 15 amino acids. The DNA for the CDR3 is TGCGCCAGCAGCGGTGGACAGGTTTCTACCGGGGAGCTGTTTTTT. Its translation is CASSGGQVSTGELFF.

This clone has only one observation. As DNA, the CDR3 is TGTGCCGTGACTGACGGCCGGCTCTCTGGAAACACCATATATTTT. Amino acid sequence: CAVTDGRLSGNTIYF. The chain is built from TRBV19 and TRBJ1-3; no firm D call. CDR1 and CDR2 (germline): LNHDA, SQIVND (reference sequence). This CDR3 comprises 15 residues. The ends were cut back, 11 bases at V and 0 bases at J, with 17 bases in the middle.

With respect to this clone: Germline and junction disagree at one end, which may indicate a read error. V usage is TRBV5-6 and J usage is TRBJ2-4; D possibly corresponds to TRBD1 (5 bases). This CDR3 comprises 11 residues. Germline CDR1 SGHDT, CDR2 YYEEEE. The CDR3 DNA sequence: TGTGCCAGCAGCTGGGGCGGCGTGGGCACATTC. As protein: CASSWGGVGTF.

The rearrangement links TRBV19 to TRBJ2-3; 8 bases are shared with TRBD2. V was clipped by 3 bases and J by 0 bases; unmatched bases: 5. Germline V CDR1 and CDR2: LNHDA, SQIVND (reference sequence). There are 16 residues in the CDR3. CDR3 in amino acids: CASSIRAGGSTDTQYF. In DNA, the CDR3 is TGTGCCAGTAGTATCAGGGCGGGAGGCAGCACAGATACGCAGTATTTT. The full variable domain, rest sourced from reference TRBV19 and TRBJ2-3, is DGGITQSPKYLFRKEGQNVTLSCEQNLNHDAMYWYRQDPGQGLRLIYYSQIVNDFQKGDIAEGYSVSREKKESFPLTVTSAQKNPTAFYLCASSIRAGGSTDTQYFGPGTRLTVL.

The genes are TRBV7-8 and TRBJ2-3; 7 bases map to TRBD2. V lost 1 base to trimming and J lost 6 bases; unmatched junction nucleotides: 13. Germline V gene sequence: CDR1 SGHVS, CDR2 FQNEAQ. The CDR3 has 17 residues. CDR3 nucleotide sequence: TGTGCCAGCAGCTTAGGGGGGGGGAGTGCTGGTTTTGATACGCAGTATTTT. Translating it yields CASSLGGGSAGFDTQYF.

Remarks on this clone: The junction does not match germline at one end; this may be a read error. The chain has TRBV19 and TRBJ2-5; TRBD2 is a possible D gene (5 bases). CDR1 is LNHDA and CDR2 is SQIVND in the germline V gene (reference sequence). The CDR3 length is 14 residues. In DNA, the CDR3 is TGTGCCAGTGGTATGGACGGGGTGAAGGAGACCCAGTACTTC. This encodes CASGMDGVKETQYF.

The V and J genes are TRBV27 and TRBJ2-7, with a weak D call TRBD1 (6 bases). This CDR3 contains 15 residues. Trimming removed 1 base from V and 5 bases from J, with 15 bases in between. CDR1 is MNHEY and CDR2 is SMNVEV in the germline V gene (reference sequence). The CDR3 DNA sequence: TGTGCCAGCAGTTTATGGGCAGGGGTTGGCCACGAGCAGTACTTC. Protein product: CASSLWAGVGHEQYF.

The CDR3: CASSRGTPHEQYF. Written as DNA, the CDR3 is TGTGCCAGCAGCCGAGGTACGCCCCACGAGCAGTACTTC. The rearrangement uses TRBV3-1 (or the pseudogene TRBV3-2) and TRBJ2-7; D is unresolved. The CDR3 extends over 13 amino acids. Germline CDR1 is LGHDT and CDR2 is YNNKEL (reference sequence). V was pared by 4 bases and J by 5 bases, with 12 bases between.